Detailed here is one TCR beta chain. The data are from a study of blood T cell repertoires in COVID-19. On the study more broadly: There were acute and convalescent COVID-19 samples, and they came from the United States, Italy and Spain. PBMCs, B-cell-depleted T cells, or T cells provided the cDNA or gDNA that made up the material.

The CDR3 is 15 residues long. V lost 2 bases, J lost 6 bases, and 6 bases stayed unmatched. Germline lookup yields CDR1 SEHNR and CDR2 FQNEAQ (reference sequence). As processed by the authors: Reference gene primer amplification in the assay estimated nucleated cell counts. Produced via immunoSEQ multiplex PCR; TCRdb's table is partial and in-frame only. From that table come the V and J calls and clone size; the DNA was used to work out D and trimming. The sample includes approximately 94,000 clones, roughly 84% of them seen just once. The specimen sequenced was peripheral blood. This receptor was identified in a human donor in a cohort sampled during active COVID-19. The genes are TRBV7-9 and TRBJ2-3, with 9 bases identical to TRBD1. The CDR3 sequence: CASSLIGTGKDTQYF. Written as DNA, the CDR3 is TGTGCCAGCAGCTTAATCGGGACAGGGAAGGATACGCAGTATTTT. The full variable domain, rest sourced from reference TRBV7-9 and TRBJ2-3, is DTGVSQNPRHKITKRGQNVTFRCDPISEHNRLYWYRQTLGQGPEFLTYFQNEAQLEKSRLLSDRFSAERPKGSFSTLEIQRTEQGDSAMYLCASSLIGTGKDTQYFGPGTRLTVL.